A single sample gave rise to the 15 T cell receptor beta chains below, sequenced in a study of PD-L1 blockade in urothelial cancer. TCRdb keeps only in-frame clones here, not all; method: immunoSEQ multiplex PCR. The table lists about 84,000 clones, 82% of them singletons. The sample was PBMCs, taken around atezolizumab (anti-PD-L1) treatment. These receptor sequences come from a man between 70 and 80 years old with urothelial cancer.

This sequence joins TRBV5-4 and TRBJ2-2, with 9 bases that match TRBD1. V shed 5 bases, J shed 1 base, and the junction held 6 bases outside the gene matches. This CDR3 is built from 16 residues. Germline assignment: CDR1 SGHNT and CDR2 YYREEE (reference sequence). CDR3 sequence: CASSPGTGLNTGELFF. CDR3 bases: TGTGCCAGCAGTCCCGGGACAGGGTTGAACACCGGGGAGCTGTTTTTT.

This clone was observed a single time. The chain uses TRBV7-2 and TRBJ1-4; possibly TRBD1 for D (5 bases). Germline values: CDR1 SGHTA, CDR2 FQGNSA. The CDR3 loop spans 15 amino acids. V was pared by 4 bases and J by 6 bases, with 15 bases between. CDR3 nucleotide sequence: TGTGCCAGCAGCTGGGGGGGGGATGTGGATGAAAAACTGTTTTTT. Encoded protein: CASSWGGDVDEKLFF. Together with reference TRBV7-2 and TRBJ1-4, the CDR3 gives the full variable domain: GAGVSQSPSNKVTEKGKDVELRCDPISGHTALYWYRQSLGQGLEFLIYFQGNSAPDKSGLPSDRFSAERTGGSVSTLTIQRTQQEDSAVYLCASSWGGDVDEKLFFGSGTQLSVL.

V usage is TRBV11-1 and J usage is TRBJ2-7; 9 nucleotides align to TRBD1. Germline V gene lookup returns CDR1 SGHAT and CDR2 FQDESV (reference sequence). CDR3 size: 14 residues. Trimming removed 5 bases from V and 2 bases from J; junction bases left unmatched: 4. DNA of the CDR3: TGTGCCAGCAGCAGACAGGGGGACCCCTACGAGCAGTACTTC. As protein: CASSRQGDPYEQYF.

This clone was seen a few times. The junction departs from germline at one end; a sequencing error may be responsible. The chain is built from TRBV2 and TRBJ1-1; D is unresolved. CDR3 size: 8 residues. Per germline, CDR1 SNHLY and CDR2 FYNNEI. In nucleotides, the CDR3 is TGTGCCAGCGAGGGAGCTGGATTT. Its protein product is CASEGAGF.

The rearrangement links TRBV9 to TRBJ2-3; maybe TRBD1 (6 bases). Germline-derived CDR1 and CDR2 are SGDLS and YYNGEE. This CDR3 spans 16 amino acids. Trimming left V 2 bases short and J 3 bases short, with 16 bases between. CDR3 coding DNA: TGTGCCAGCAGCGTTACTTGGGGACAAGGAACAGATACGCAGTATTTT. Encoded protein: CASSVTWGQGTDTQYF.

This chain connects TRBV6-5 to TRBJ2-3; D perhaps matches TRBD2 (6 bases). Looked up from germline, CDR1 is MNHEY and CDR2 is SVGAGI. This CDR3 spans 14 amino acids. V dropped 6 bases and J dropped 0 bases, with 10 bases sitting between them. The CDR3 nucleotides read TGTGCCAGCAGGAATAGCGGTAGCACAGATACGCAGTATTTT. Encoded protein: CASRNSGSTDTQYF.

This chain links TRBV6-5 with TRBJ1-1, with a possible D match to TRBD1 (5 bases). The CDR3 loop spans 15 amino acids. Per germline, CDR1 MNHEY and CDR2 SVGAGI. V dropped 0 bases and J dropped 0 bases, with 8 bases sitting between them. The CDR3 DNA reads TGTGCCAGCAGTTACTCGAGACAGCTGAACACTGAAGCTTTCTTT. This translates into CASSYSRQLNTEAFF.

The chain has TRBV5-4 and TRBJ2-3, with 14 positions matching TRBD2. V trimming: 6 bases; J trimming: 5 bases; junction bases outside the gene matches: 8. Germline V gene lookup returns CDR1 SGHNT and CDR2 YYREEE (reference sequence). The CDR3 runs 16 residues. CDR3 protein: CASNRLAGGPGDTQYF. DNA for the CDR3: TGTGCCAGCAACCGACTAGCGGGGGGGCCCGGAGATACGCAGTATTTT. The full variable domain, completed using reference TRBV5-4 and TRBJ2-3, is ETGVTQSPTHLIKTRGQQVTLRCSSQSGHNTVSWYQQALGQGPQFIFQYYREEENGRGNFPPRFSGLQFPNYSSELNVNALELDDSALYLCASNRLAGGPGDTQYFGPGTRLTVL.

For this clone: Relative to the germline gene, one junction end is altered; a read error may explain this. The genes are TRBV2 and TRBJ2-4, with TRBD2 identical over 14 bases. Germline V gene lookup returns CDR1 SNHLY and CDR2 FYNNEI. This CDR3 is 15 amino acids long. CDR3: CASSALPGLAGASHF. The CDR3 DNA reads as TGTGCCAGCAGTGCGCTTCCGGGACTAGCGGGGGCCAGCCACTTC.

The rearrangement joins TRBV18 to TRBJ2-3; 8 nucleotides align to TRBD2. The CDR3 extends over 14 amino acids. From germline, CDR1 is KGHSH and CDR2 LQKENI. V lost 3 bases and J lost 1; bases outside the gene matches: 0. The CDR3 bases are TGTGCCAGCTCACCGACTAGCGGCACAGATACGCAGTATTTT. It yields the protein CASSPTSGTDTQYF.

V is TRBV10-3 and J is TRBJ1-3; D may be TRBD1 (6 bases). This CDR3 spans 12 amino acids. Looked up from germline, CDR1 is ENHRY and CDR2 is SYGVKD. V was pared by 4 bases and J by 9 bases, with 10 bases between. In DNA, the CDR3 is TGTGCCATCAGTGTACAAGGGGGCACCATATATTTT. This encodes CAISVQGGTIYF.

The chain has TRBV10-3 and TRBJ2-3, with 7 bases lining up with TRBD2. Trimming cost V 0 bases and J 0 bases; bases outside gene matches: 9. Per the germline V gene, CDR1 is ENHRY and CDR2 is SYGVKD. This CDR3 comprises 18 residues. CDR3 DNA sequence: TGTGCCATCAGTGAGTCCCCGGGACTAACGATGAGCACAGATACGCAGTATTTT. Translation: CAISESPGLTMSTDTQYF.

The rearrangement links TRBV19 to TRBJ2-1, with 8 positions matching TRBD1. CDR1 is LNHDA, CDR2 SQIVND, per germline (reference sequence). The CDR3 consists of 14 residues. The J segment lost 4 bases and the V segment lost 10 bases, leaving 9 bases of the junction unmatched. This CDR3 is CATTSRTGYNEQFF. Written as DNA, the CDR3 is TGTGCCACTACTTCCCGGACAGGGTACAATGAGCAGTTCTTC.

This chain joins TRBV7-2 and TRBJ2-7; 8 bases align to TRBD2. The CDR3 loop spans 14 amino acids. Looked up from germline, CDR1 is SGHTA and CDR2 is FQGNSA. The ends lost 5 bases at V and 2 bases at J; junction bases unmatched: 5. The CDR3 bases are TGTGCCAGCAGCCCGGACGGGGGGGCCTACGAGCAGTACTTC. It is translated as CASSPDGGAYEQYF.

This clone was found a few times. J is TRBJ2-7 and V is TRBV4-1; 11 positions match TRBD2. With V trimmed by 4 bases and J by 2 bases, 4 bases remained unmatched. The germline V gene has CDR1 MGHRA and CDR2 YSYEKL. CDR3 length: 15 residues. In DNA form, the CDR3 reads TGCGCCAGCAGCCCCTTAGCGGGAGGGACCTACGAGCAGTACTTC. The encoded protein is CASSPLAGGTYEQYF.